A single sample is the source of the 4 T cell receptor beta chains below, sequenced in a study of T-cell reconstitution after alpha-beta-depleted transplantation in children (dated by TCRdb to the mid-2010s). Receptor amplification or capture employed PCR. This sample was sequenced with an Illumina HiSeq 2500. Molecular barcoding was employed in the preparation of TCR libraries, with unique molecular identifiers being used to normalize TCRbeta repertoire quantification. TCRdb reran the public reads through fastp at Q25 and MiXCR, keeping productive beta chains. When rows share a CDR3 protein, they turn into one entry using the most common DNA and genes. Recorded for this sample are approximately 500,000 distinct CDR3 sequences; about 11% of them occurred a single time. The ten largest clones represent 2% to 2.5% of the sample. Taken with the paper, the label for treatment or condition translates to: allogeneic hematopoietic cell transplantation with graft depleted of TCRalphabeta T cells and CD19 B cells.

Source: PBMCs, taken before TCRalphabeta/CD19-depleted stem cell transplant. These receptors were taken from a child aged 2-15 years with inherited bone marrow failure, due to receive a stem cell transplant.

The chain uses TRBV28 and TRBJ2-7; 12 bases agree with TRBD2. V was clipped by 2 bases and J by 9 bases; unmatched bases: 11. CDR1 and CDR2 from the germline V gene are MDHEN and SYDVKM. The CDR3 loop spans 16 amino acids. The CDR3 reads CASSLGLAGGPQPQYF. CDR3 DNA sequence: TGTGCCAGCAGTTTAGGGCTAGCGGGAGGGCCCCAGCCGCAGTACTTC.

Ten or more counts support this clonotype. The chain uses TRBV27 and TRBJ2-7; 13 positions agree with TRBD2. The junction had 10 bases not matched to a gene; V was cut back by 7 bases and J by 1 base. The CDR3 loop spans 17 amino acids. Germline V CDR1 and CDR2: MNHEY, SMNVEV (reference sequence). CDR3 in DNA: TGTGCCAGCACTACCCGAAGGACTAGCGGGAGTTCCTACGAGCAGTACTTC. Residues: CASTTRRTSGSSYEQYF.

The V and J genes are TRBV4-3 and TRBJ2-7, with D hard to call. The CDR3 contains 16 residues. Germline-derived CDR1 and CDR2 are LGHNA and YSLEER. The ends were cut back, 1 base at V and 4 bases at J, with 17 bases in the middle. The CDR3 DNA sequence: TGCGCCAGCAGCCAAGGTCTGGGTCAGAATTTTTACGAGCAGTACTTC. Amino acid sequence: CASSQGLGQNFYEQYF.

This clonotype was counted many times. This rearrangement joins TRBV29-1 to TRBJ2-5; TRBD2 agrees at 7 bases. V dropped 3 bases and J dropped 0; count of bases not matched to a gene: 1. Germline V lookup: CDR1 SQVTM, CDR2 ANQGSEA. The CDR3 is 13 amino acids. The DNA of the CDR3 is TGCAGCGTTGAGCGGGGGAACCAAGAGACCCAGTACTTC. Translated, it gives CSVERGNQETQYF.